This TCR beta chain was recovered during a study of cytomegalovirus exposure and HLA in healthy donors. Some clones are missing from TCRdb's copy, which holds only in-frame ones; the method was immunoSEQ multiplex PCR. The data contain 250,000 to 300,000 clones, 80% to 90% of them seen just once; the ten biggest clones take up more than 0.8%. CDR3 length equals 15 residues. Trimming removed 5 bases from V and 0 bases from J, with 14 bases in between. Germline CDR1 reads MGHDK; CDR2 reads SYGVNS. General study findings and limits: The study put under 200 TCR beta chains on its list as cytomegalovirus-associated. According to reports, the classifier identified cytomegalovirus status with high specificity and sensitivity.

About this clone: Its antigen is unknown.

V and J are TRBV25-1 and TRBJ2-7; tentatively, D is TRBD2 (6 bases). The receptor was isolated from a woman between 18 and 30 years old in good health and CMV-seronegative. Sequenced sample: PBMCs. This chain's CDR3 is CASSRSGSSSYEQYF. The CDR3, as DNA: TGTGCCAGCAGTAGGAGCGGGTCAAGCTCCTACGAGCAGTACTTC.